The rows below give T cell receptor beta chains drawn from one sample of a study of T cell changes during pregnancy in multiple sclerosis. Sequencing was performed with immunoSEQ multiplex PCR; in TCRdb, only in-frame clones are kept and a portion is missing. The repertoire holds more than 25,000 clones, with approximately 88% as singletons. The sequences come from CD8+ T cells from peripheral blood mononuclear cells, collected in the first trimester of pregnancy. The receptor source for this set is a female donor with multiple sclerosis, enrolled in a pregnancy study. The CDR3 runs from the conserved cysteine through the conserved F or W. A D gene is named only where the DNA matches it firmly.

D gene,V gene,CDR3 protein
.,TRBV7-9,CASSLESTEAFF
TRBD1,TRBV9,CASSVGDRDVTEAFF
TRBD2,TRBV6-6,CASSRSGGATDTQYF
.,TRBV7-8,CASSLGAMNTEAFF
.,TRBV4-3,CASSLTESSTDTQYF
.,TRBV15,CATSRWGVVAEAFF
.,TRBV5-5,CASSYGTPEVLYGYTF
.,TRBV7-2,CASTPSLTDDQPQHF
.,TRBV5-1,CASSGDSIYGYTF
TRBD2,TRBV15,CATSRERGSGDDEQYF
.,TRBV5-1,CASSLFSGGSEKLFF
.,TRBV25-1,CASSEWTSSSYNEQFF
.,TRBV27,CASSLIDSNSGANVLTF
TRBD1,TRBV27,CASRNRGLDEQYF
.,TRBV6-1,CASSEARVGNRLLEQYF
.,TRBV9,CASSVGADSYEQYF
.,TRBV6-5,CASSYSAENTEAFF
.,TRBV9,CASGGFNYGYTF
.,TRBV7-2,CASSVPRLPDTQYF
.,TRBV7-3,CASSLEQGSSPLHF
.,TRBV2,CASSLIKQNTEAFF
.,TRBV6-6,CASSPGVSGNTIYF
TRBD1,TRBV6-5,CASTTLGDRENTIYF
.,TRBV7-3,CASSFGGSTDTQYF
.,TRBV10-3,CAISDAQGNTEAFF
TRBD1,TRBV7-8,CASSPRDRVFYGYTF
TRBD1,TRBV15,CATSSGTGFQETQYF
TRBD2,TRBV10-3,CAISEWGGGLQETQYF
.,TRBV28,CASSQGWGGLGTDTQYF
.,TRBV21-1,CASSKALTEYTF
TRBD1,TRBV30,CAWRARLGQINTGELFF
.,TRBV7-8,CASSFTDSNQPQHF
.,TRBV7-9,CASSFDPEIEAFF
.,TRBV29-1,CSVGAGDGGEQYF
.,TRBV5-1,CASTTERSYGYTF